This T cell receptor (beta chain) was retrieved from a study of T cell changes during pregnancy in multiple sclerosis. Here immunoSEQ multiplex PCR was the method, and the copy in TCRdb shows in-frame clones only, minus some. The table includes about 54,000 clones, about 90% detected once. The sample in question was peripheral blood, obtained after pregnancy. This TCR came from a female donor in good health, enrolled as a control in a pregnancy study.

The CDR3 bases are TGTGCCAGCAGAGAGCGCCCGGGGACAGATACGCAGTATTTT. Its protein product is CASRERPGTDTQYF. J is TRBJ2-3 and V is TRBV27; a possible D gene is TRBD2 (5 bases). Trimming cost V 6 bases and J 3 bases, with 13 bases left between them. The CDR3 spans 14 residues. Germline CDR1 MNHEY, CDR2 SMNVEV (reference sequence).